The present entry profiles one T cell receptor (beta chain) with its context. Sequenced by immunoSEQ multiplex PCR; TCRdb stores in-frame clones only, minus some. The sample lists 150,000 or so clones, roughly nine tenths occurring once. The sample is drawn from a study of control samples from healthy donors and cancer patients. Germline V gene data show CDR1 as SGHKS and CDR2 as YYEKEE (reference sequence). The CDR3 sequence is 15 residues long. Deletions cut 4 bases from V and 1 base from J, with 14 bases between. This TCR came from a man aged 18 to 29 in good health. This chain connects TRBV5-5 to TRBJ2-5; TRBD1 might be the D (6 bases). Sequenced: blood. The CDR3 DNA reads as TGTGCCAGCAGCGACCATACAGGGTCCCAAGAGACCCAGTACTTC. Its translation: CASSDHTGSQETQYF.